These T cell receptor beta chains were read from a single sample in a study of CD8 T cells in Susac syndrome. TCRdb processed the immunoSEQ multiplex PCR reads anew with MiXCR; each CDR3 protein has one entry. The sample lists 250,000 to 300,000 distinct CDR3 sequences, 89% occurring once. Source material: CD8+ T cells from PBMCs. These receptors all come from a human donor with multiple sclerosis. The CDR3 runs from the conserved cysteine through the conserved F or W. Fields, in order: clone size, V gene, D gene, J gene, CDR3 length, CDR3 protein, CDR3 DNA. D genes are given only for firm matches. Part of the rows lack a size; the others show once, few, many or a class for expanded clones.

once	TRBV7-6	.	TRBJ2-7	14	CASSLDGGGNEQYF	TGTGCCAGCAGCTTGGACGGGGGTGGCAACGAGCAGTACTTC
.	TRBV28	.	TRBJ1-3	13	CASSTGTGVPIYF	TGTGCCAGCAGCACCGGGACCGGGGTACCCATATATTTT
.	TRBV5-6	.	TRBJ1-2	16	CASSLADRGGYYGYTF	TGTGCCAGCAGCCTCGCGGACCGTGGCGGGTACTATGGCTACACCTTC
.	TRBV10-3	.	TRBJ2-2	16	CAISDGGATNTGELFF	TGTGCCATCAGTGATGGGGGGGCGACGAACACCGGGGAGCTGTTTTTT
once	TRBV2	TRBD1	TRBJ1-4	14	CATAWGQGNEKLFF	TGTGCCACCGCCTGGGGACAGGGGAATGAAAAACTGTTTTTT
.	TRBV11-2	TRBD1	TRBJ2-7	15	CASSPVPGQSYEQYF	TGTGCCAGCAGCCCGGTTCCGGGACAGAGCTACGAGCAGTACTTC
.	TRBV4-1	TRBD2	TRBJ2-7	15	CASSPVAGFRGEQYF	TGCGCCAGCAGCCCGGTAGCGGGTTTTCGGGGGGAGCAGTACTTC
.	TRBV7-9	TRBD2	TRBJ2-2	16	CASSTPGLPNTGELFF	TGTGCCAGCAGCACACCGGGACTACCGAACACCGGGGAGCTGTTTTTT
once	TRBV9	TRBD2	TRBJ2-7	14	CASSERGEFDEQYF	TGTGCCAGCAGCGAGCGGGGGGAGTTCGACGAGCAGTACTTC
.	TRBV28	.	TRBJ1-5	14	CASILRGGNQPQHF	TGTGCCAGCATCCTTCGGGGGGGTAACCAGCCCCAGCATTTT
.	TRBV12-3/TRBV12-4	TRBD1	TRBJ2-5	17	CASSHRPRQGMTETQYF	TGTGCCAGCAGTCACCGTCCAAGACAGGGGATGACGGAGACCCAGTACTTC
.	TRBV6-2/TRBV6-3	.	TRBJ2-1	14	CAISVPGTYNEQFF	TGTGCCATCAGTGTCCCCGGGACCTACAATGAGCAGTTCTTC
once	TRBV21-1	.	TRBJ2-7	13	CASSWVAGHEQYF	TGTGCCAGCAGCTGGGTAGCGGGCCACGAGCAGTACTTC
.	TRBV10-3	.	TRBJ2-1	13	CAIRPGPAQEQFF	TGTGCCATCAGGCCGGGCCCCGCACAGGAGCAGTTCTTC
once	TRBV4-1	.	TRBJ2-3	15	CASSQDAAFTDTQYF	TGCGCCAGCAGCCAAGATGCGGCTTTCACAGATACGCAGTATTTT
.	TRBV4-3	.	TRBJ2-1	12	CASSRGGLEQFF	TGCGCCAGCAGCCGAGGCGGGCTTGAGCAGTTCTTC
.	TRBV28	TRBD1	TRBJ1-2	14	CASSLTGQGFGYTF	TGTGCCAGCAGTTTAACGGGACAGGGCTTCGGCTACACCTTC